This T cell receptor (beta chain) was retrieved from a study of CD8 T cells in Susac syndrome. From blood CD8+ and CD4+ T cells, the TCR beta chain was sequenced. With random hexamers, 0.5 to 1 ug RNA was reverse transcribed. Amplification of TCR beta CDR3 by immunoSEQ multiplex PCR spanned 54 Vbeta and 13 Jbeta. TCRdb reanalysed the immunoSEQ multiplex PCR reads using MiXCR and keeps one entry per CDR3 protein. The data hold roughly 60,000 distinct CDR3 sequences, with roughly 92% observed a single time. V dropped 0 bases and J dropped 3; count of bases not matched to a gene: 19. This CDR3 has 21 residues. In germline, CDR1 is SGHDT, CDR2 YYEEEE. Note on this clonotype: Its specificity is not known.

Study observations and caveats: Individuals included in the TCR sequencing and HLA analysis were acknowledged by the study to be relatively few in number.

This sequence joins TRBV5-6 and TRBJ2-3; 10 nucleotides align to TRBD2. The clonotype originates from a human donor in good health. The sequencing input was CD8+ T cells from PBMCs. This CDR3 is CASSLAWGRLAGDLGTDTQYF. In DNA, the CDR3 is TGTGCCAGCAGCTTGGCCTGGGGAAGGCTAGCGGGGGACCTTGGGACAGATACGCAGTATTTT.